These 25 T cell receptor beta chains share one sample of origin, sequenced in a study of T cell clonality in common variable immunodeficiency. Repertoires were generated with immunoSEQ multiplex PCR, while TCRdb's copy carries only in-frame clones and drops some. The table lists some 38,000 clones, with no singletons. Source material: peripheral blood mononuclear cells. The receptors here all came from a person between 18 and 69 years old in good health.

This clone was recorded at least ten times. The CDR3 is cut off 3 residues early in the read; its end comes from the germline J gene. The chain recombines TRBV5-1 with TRBJ2-5; 11 bases match TRBD2. The CDR3 is made up of 16 amino acids. Germline CDR1 SGHRS, CDR2 YFSETQ. V lost 2 bases, J lost 7 bases, and 10 bases stayed unmatched. The chain's CDR3 is CASSLTSGSTTGTQYF. The sequenced part of the CDR3 DNA is TGCGCCAGCAGCTTAACTAGCGGGAGCACTACGGGGACC.

There are many counts of this clone. The read gets to within 3 residues of the CDR3 end, and the germline J gene fills in the rest. This sequence joins TRBV18 and TRBJ2-1; 9 bases are a match to TRBD2. J lost 6 bases, V lost 6 bases, and 6 bases had no gene match. Per germline, CDR1 KGHSH and CDR2 LQKENI. CDR3 length: 14 residues. The part of the CDR3 DNA that was read is TGTGCCAGCTCGAGCGGGGGGCTTCTCAATGAG. This codes for CASSSGGLLNE. The CDR3 reads in full as CASSSGGLLNEQFF.

About this clone itself: The read ends 3 residues early relative to the CDR3; the germline J gene fills the gap. The V and J genes are TRBV23-1 and TRBJ2-5; D possibly corresponds to TRBD1 (5 bases). TRBV23-1 is an ORF; its function is uncertain. The CDR3 runs 14 residues. Trimming left V 1 base short and J 5 bases short, with 11 bases between. CDR3 amino acids: CASSQWGRAETQYF. The sequenced CDR3 bases are TGCGCCAGCAGTCAATGGGGCAGAGCGGAGACC.

To note about this clone: The missing CDR3 end, 3 residues past where the read stops, is filled in from the germline J gene. The chain combines TRBV7-2 with TRBJ1-1, with 7 bases fitting TRBD1. The CDR3 is 12 amino acids. The germline V gene has CDR1 SGHTA and CDR2 FQGNSA. The CDR3 loop is CASSLQQGLAFF. Partial CDR3 DNA: TGTGCCAGCAGCCTACAACAGGGGCTT.

This clone was counted ten times or more. The read terminates 3 residues before the CDR3 end, so the remaining end is supplied by the germline J gene. The genes are TRBV14 and TRBJ1-6, with unresolved D. The CDR3 covers 14 residues. The germline V and J ends were trimmed by 1 base and 7 bases, with 8 bases remaining between them. Germline V gives CDR1 SGHDN, CDR2 FVKESK. The sequenced part of the CDR3 DNA is TGTGCCAGCAGCCAAGTTCAGTGGAATTCACCC. Residues: CASSQVQWNSP. The whole CDR3 protein reads CASSQVQWNSPLHF.

This clone was counted a few times. This may stem from a read error, because a much larger clone lies one nucleotide away. The CDR3 end lies 3 residues beyond the end of the read and is filled in from the germline J gene. V is TRBV19 and J is TRBJ2-2; D is perhaps TRBD1 or TRBD2 (6 bases each). This CDR3 spans 14 amino acids. Per the germline V gene, CDR1 is LNHDA and CDR2 is SQIVND (reference sequence). The sequenced part of the CDR3 DNA is TGTGCCAGTAGTATGAGGGGGAGGATGGAAAAG. Amino acids: CASSMRGRMEK. The entire CDR3 is CASSMRGRMEKLFF.

This clone has at least ten counts. The read finishes 3 residues shy of the CDR3 end, and the germline J gene is used to complete it. V and J are TRBV20-1 and TRBJ2-1; 10 nucleotides agree with TRBD2. The length of the CDR3 is 20 residues. Per germline, CDR1 DFQATT and CDR2 SNEGSKA (reference sequence). Trimming cost V 0 bases and J 5 bases; bases outside gene matches: 19. CDR3 DNA (partial): TGCAGTGCTAGAGATTTAAGGGGAGATTGGACTAGCGGAGTCAACAATGAG. It yields the protein CSARDLRGDWTSGVNNE. The whole CDR3 sequence reads CSARDLRGDWTSGVNNEQFF.

This clone has at least ten counts. The CDR3 end is not reached by the read, which stops 3 residues before it; the germline J gene fills it in. The chain recombines TRBV20-1 with TRBJ2-1; D remains unclear. CDR3 length: 14 residues. V gave up 5 bases and J gave up 0 bases, with 11 bases separating them. Per the germline V gene, CDR1 is DFQATT and CDR2 is SNEGSKA (reference sequence). CDR3 bases read: TGCAGTGCTTCCTTTTCCAGCTCCTACAATGAG. Residues: CSASFSSSYNE. The whole CDR3 is CSASFSSSYNEQFF.

CDR3 DNA (partial): TGCAGTGCTAGAGTACAGGGCAATCAGCCG. It specifies CSARVQGNQP. The whole CDR3 region reads CSARVQGNQPQYF. The rearrangement joins TRBV20-1 to TRBJ2-3; tentative D call: TRBD1 (6 bases). The read stops 3 residues short of the end of the CDR3; the missing end is completed from the germline J gene. Germline V lookup: CDR1 DFQATT, CDR2 SNEGSKA (reference sequence). The CDR3 length is 13 residues.

Concerning this clone itself: The read gets to within 3 residues of the CDR3 end, and the germline J gene fills in the rest. This sequence joins TRBV5-4 and TRBJ2-7, with 9 positions matching TRBD2. Germline CDR1 reads SGHNT; CDR2 reads YYREEE (reference sequence). The CDR3 contains 15 residues. With V trimmed by 0 bases and J by 2 bases, 3 bases remained unmatched. The DNA read from the CDR3 is TGTGCCAGCAGCTTGGAGCCTAGCGGGACCTACGAG. Residues: CASSLEPSGTYE. The whole CDR3 reads CASSLEPSGTYEQYF.

This clone was detected ten times or more. The sequenced CDR3 bases are TGCAGTGCTATAAGGGGTGAG. Protein sequence: CSAIRGE. The whole CDR3 protein is CSAIRGEAFF. The rearrangement joins TRBV20-1 to TRBJ1-1, with D perhaps matching TRBD1 (5 bases). The read finishes 3 residues shy of the CDR3 end, and the germline J gene is used to complete it. The CDR3 runs to 10 residues. Germline V lookup: CDR1 DFQATT, CDR2 SNEGSKA (reference sequence).

There are many counts of this clone. The covered CDR3 bases are TGTGCCTGGAGTGCGGATCACGGGACAGGGATAAACTACCTCAATCAGCCC. This encodes CAWSADHGTGINYLNQP. The whole CDR3 reads CAWSADHGTGINYLNQPQHF. The chain joins TRBV30 to TRBJ1-5, with TRBD1 matching over 9 bases. The read comes to an end 3 residues before the CDR3 does, leaving the germline J gene to fill in the end. Per germline, CDR1 GTSNPN and CDR2 SVGIG (reference sequence). The CDR3 covers 20 residues. V shed 1 base, J shed 3 bases, and the junction held 19 bases outside the gene matches.

Many counts were recorded for this clone. The read terminates 3 residues before the CDR3 end, so the remaining end is supplied by the germline J gene. The chain employs TRBV7-6 and TRBJ2-1, with TRBD1 matching over 7 bases. The germline V gene encodes CDR1 SGHVS and CDR2 FNYEAQ. This CDR3 is built from 15 residues. With 3 bases clipped from V and 4 bases from J, the junction kept 6 bases outside the gene matches. CDR3 in amino acids: CASSFGTEDYNEQFF. The DNA read from the CDR3 is TGTGCCAGCAGCTTCGGGACAGAGGATTACAATGAG.

This clone was counted a few times. The CDR3 end lies 3 residues beyond the end of the read and is filled in from the germline J gene. This chain joins TRBV5-4 and TRBJ2-1; TRBD2 aligns across 7 bases. This CDR3 contains 15 residues. J gave up 4 bases and V 0 bases, and 4 bases lay outside the gene matches. The germline gives CDR1 SGHNT, CDR2 YYREEE (reference sequence). This CDR3 is CASSLETSRYNEQFF. CDR3 DNA, as far as it was read: TGTGCCAGCAGCTTGGAGACTAGCAGATACAATGAG.

The table lists this clone with many counts. The CDR3 is cut off 3 residues early in the read; its end comes from the germline J gene. The V gene is TRBV7-9, the J gene TRBJ2-7, with 7 bases aligning to TRBD1. This CDR3 region has 13 residues. Trimming cost V 5 bases and J 6 bases; bases outside gene matches: 7. Germline CDR1 and CDR2: SEHNR and FQNEAQ (reference sequence). The CDR3 is CASSLGPGGEQYF. CDR3 bases read: TGTGCCAGCAGCCTAGGCCCAGGGGGCGAG.

This clone was observed at least ten times. The read terminates 3 residues before the CDR3 end, so the remaining end is supplied by the germline J gene. This chain uses TRBV6-1 with TRBJ2-1, with D maybe TRBD1 (6 bases). V was pared by 4 bases and J by 9 bases, with 19 bases between. This CDR3 comprises 15 residues. In germline, CDR1 is MNHNS, CDR2 SASEGT. CDR3 amino acids: CASSATGTPHSEQFF. CDR3 DNA, as far as it was read: TGTGCCAGCAGTGCTACCGGGACACCTCACAGTGAG.

This clone has more than one count but fewer than ten. The read comes to an end 3 residues before the CDR3 does, leaving the germline J gene to fill in the end. This rearrangement joins TRBV6-4 to TRBJ1-2; D uncertain. Germline V gene data show CDR1 as MRHNA and CDR2 as SNTAGT. The length of the CDR3 is 14 residues. The CDR3 here is CASSEGLATDTYTF. CDR3 bases read: TGTGCCAGCAGTGAAGGACTAGCTACAGATACC.

This clone was picked up many times. The CDR3 end is not reached by the read, which stops 3 residues before it; the germline J gene fills it in. The rearrangement joins TRBV5-4 to TRBJ2-5; possibly TRBD2 for D (5 bases). CDR1 is SGHNT, CDR2 YYREEE, per germline (reference sequence). This CDR3 is 13 amino acids long. V lost 1 base to trimming and J lost 5 bases, with 9 bases between them. The CDR3 bases that were read are TGTGCCAGCAGCTTGTGGGTAGCGGAGACC. This encodes CASSLWVAET. The whole CDR3 sequence reads CASSLWVAETQYF.

This clone was counted ten times or more. The read terminates 3 residues before the CDR3 end, so the remaining end is supplied by the germline J gene. The genes are TRBV7-2 and TRBJ2-7; the D is unclear. CDR1 SGHTA and CDR2 FQGNSA come from the germline V gene. Trimming removed 3 bases at V and 4 bases at J, with 16 bases between. The CDR3 runs to 15 residues. The DNA read from the CDR3 is TGTGCCAGCAGCTTCACAAACACCCCACTATACGAG. It translates to CASSFTNTPLYE. The entire CDR3 protein is CASSFTNTPLYEQYF.

This clone was observed at least ten times. The read finishes 3 residues shy of the CDR3 end, and the germline J gene is used to complete it. V is TRBV19 and J is TRBJ2-3, with D unresolved. Germline V gene data show CDR1 as LNHDA and CDR2 as SQIVND (reference sequence). Trimming pared 9 bases from V and 0 bases from J, leaving 13 bases between. The CDR3 extends over 14 amino acids. The CDR3 loop is CASAYRSSTDTQYF. The sequenced part of the CDR3 DNA is TGTGCCAGCGCGTACAGATCCAGCACAGATACG. Looking up the rest from reference TRBV19 and TRBJ2-3 gives the full variable domain: DGGITQSPKYLFRKEGQNVTLSCEQNLNHDAMYWYRQDPGQGLRLIYYSQIVNDFQKGDIAEGYSVSREKKESFPLTVTSAQKNPTAFYLCASAYRSSTDTQYFGPGTRLTVL.

This clone was recorded many times. The read comes to an end 3 residues before the CDR3 does, leaving the germline J gene to fill in the end. The chain recombines TRBV19 with TRBJ1-1, with D tentatively TRBD1 (5 bases). The germline V and J ends were trimmed by 3 bases and 0 bases, with 20 bases remaining between them. This CDR3 has 18 amino acids. Per the germline V gene, CDR1 is LNHDA and CDR2 is SQIVND (reference sequence). The sequenced part of the CDR3 DNA is TGTGCCAGTAGTATGGGGGGGAGAGTGTTTGGGTTGAACACTGAA. Protein sequence: CASSMGGRVFGLNTE. The CDR3 in full is CASSMGGRVFGLNTEAFF.

As for this clone: The sequence runs out 3 residues before the end of the CDR3; the remainder is reconstructed from the germline J gene. The chain carries TRBV7-2 and TRBJ1-2; the match to TRBD1 covers 7 bases. The CDR3 sequence is 15 residues long. Germline V gene lookup returns CDR1 SGHTA and CDR2 FQGNSA. CDR3 sequence reads: CASSLGTGVTDTYTF. CDR3 bases read: TGTGCCAGCAGCTTAGGGACAGGAGTCACAGATACC.

There are many counts of this clone. The DNA ends 3 residues before the CDR3 does, and the rest of the CDR3 is filled in from the germline J gene. The V gene is TRBV20-1, the J gene TRBJ1-2, with D possibly matching TRBD1 (6 bases). Trimming cost V 0 bases and J 1 base, with 18 bases left between them. This CDR3 contains 17 residues. Germline CDR1 reads DFQATT; CDR2 reads SNEGSKA (reference sequence). CDR3 region: CSARDPGQNGGNYGYTF. The CDR3 bases that were read are TGCAGTGCTAGAGATCCCGGACAGAACGGAGGTAACTATGGC.

This clone was seen many times. The read terminates 3 residues before the CDR3 end, so the remaining end is supplied by the germline J gene. The chain links TRBV18 to TRBJ2-7, with D unresolved. Per germline, CDR1 KGHSH and CDR2 LQKENI. The CDR3 contains 13 residues. Trimming left V 3 bases short and J 6 bases short, with 12 bases between. The CDR3 region is CASSPTTTSEQYF. The covered CDR3 bases are TGTGCCAGCTCACCCACGACGACTTCCGAG. Full variable domain (outside the CDR3, taken from reference TRBV18 and TRBJ2-7): NAGVMQNPRHLVRRRGQEARLRCSPMKGHSHVYWYRQLPEEGLKFMVYLQKENIIDESGMPKERFSAEFPKEGPSILRIQQVVRGDSAAYFCASSPTTTSEQYFGPGTRLTVT.

This clone was detected many times. The read halts 3 residues ahead of the CDR3 end, with the missing end drawn from the germline J gene. The chain combines TRBV20-1 with TRBJ2-4, with 10 bases lining up with TRBD1. Unmatched junction bases numbered 5, after V lost 6 bases and J lost 9 bases. This CDR3 region has 12 residues. Germline V gene sequence: CDR1 DFQATT, CDR2 SNEGSKA (reference sequence). The covered CDR3 bases are TGCAGTGCGGGGACAGGGGATGGCATT. This encodes CSAGTGDGI. The entire CDR3 is CSAGTGDGIQYF.